The entry below describes one TCR beta chain. Sequenced by immunoSEQ multiplex PCR; TCRdb stores in-frame clones only, minus some. Of some 140,000 clones detected, over 75% appear once; the ten largest clones hold 12%. This sample was taken from a study of radiation and T cells in renal cell carcinoma. The time point denotes: baseline pretreatment blood. Treatment of the sample: 15 Gy SBRT to primary tumor, nephrectomy 4 weeks later. The clonotype originates from a woman in her 50s with renal cell carcinoma. This sample comprised blood, obtained from a patient whose treatment included radiotherapy and nephrectomy.

The DNA of the CDR3 is TGTGCCAGCAGTCACCTAGCGGGCGGGACCCAGTACTTC. The encoded protein is CASSHLAGGTQYF. The chain couples TRBV2 to TRBJ2-5, with 8 bases fitting TRBD2. Trimming cost V 5 bases and J 7 bases; bases outside gene matches: 6. The CDR3 has 13 residues. Per the germline V gene, CDR1 is SNHLY and CDR2 is FYNNEI. Based on the CDR3 plus reference TRBV2 and TRBJ2-5, the full variable domain is EPEVTQTPSHQVTQMGQEVILRCVPISNHLYFYWYRQILGQKVEFLVSFYNNEISEKSEIFDDQFSVERPDGSNFTLKIRSTKLEDSAMYFCASSHLAGGTQYFGPGTRLLVL.